A selection of T cell receptor beta chains follows, all from one sample in a study of Ad26.COV2.S vaccination and SARS-CoV-2 variants. Assay used: immunoSEQ multiplex PCR; TCRdb lists only in-frame clones, some missing. Of some 340,000 clones in the sample, approximately 80% were seen once. The source was peripheral blood, collected in a trial of Ad26.COV2.S vaccine versus placebo. The receptors derive from a person between 18 and 59 years old who received the Ad26.COV2.S COVID-19 vaccine or a placebo. The CDR3 runs from the conserved cysteine through the conserved F or W. The order of the fields is V gene, J gene, clone size, D gene, CDR3 DNA, CDR3 protein. D genes are given only for firm matches. The size of a clone is reported for some rows only, either as once, few or many, or as a class for expanded clones.

TRBV5-1	TRBJ1-1	-	-	TGCGCCAGCAGCCAGAACACTGAAGCTTTCTTT	CASSQNTEAFF
TRBV3-1/TRBV3-2	TRBJ2-7	-	-	TGTGCCAGCAGCCAAGCCAGGGGCCTCGAGCAGTACTTC	CASSQARGLEQYF
TRBV9	TRBJ1-5	once	TRBD1	TGTGCCAGCTCGACCGGGACAGGGGATCAGCCCCAGCATTTT	CASSTGTGDQPQHF
TRBV20-1	TRBJ1-5	-	-	TGCAGTGCTAGTCGACAGACCGAACAGCCCCAGCATTTT	CSASRQTEQPQHF
TRBV28	TRBJ1-2	-	-	TGTGCCAGCAGTTTACCCAGACAAGGCTACACCTTC	CASSLPRQGYTF
TRBV2	TRBJ2-7	few	-	TGTGCCAGTAACGAGTGGGGGCAAACCTACGAGCAGTACTTC	CASNEWGQTYEQYF
TRBV4-1	TRBJ1-2	-	-	TGCGCCAGCAGCCAAGTTCTTGGACAGCCGCCTATAAGGGGCTACACCTTC	CASSQVLGQPPIRGYTF
TRBV7-2	TRBJ2-3	-	TRBD2	TGTGCCAGCAGCCCAACTTTAGCGGGGCCAGATACGCAGTATTTT	CASSPTLAGPDTQYF
TRBV19	TRBJ1-2	-	-	TGTGCCAGTAGTCCCGACATAGCTAACTATGGCTACACCTTC	CASSPDIANYGYTF
TRBV5-6	TRBJ1-1	-	-	TGTGCCAGCAGCTTGGAGCATTTTCCAGGGCCCTTCCAGGACACTGAAGCTTTCTTT	CASSLEHFPGPFQDTEAFF
TRBV11-3	TRBJ1-1	-	-	TGTGCCAGCAGCTTAGAACAGACCACTGAAGCTTTCTTT	CASSLEQTTEAFF
TRBV27	TRBJ1-2	-	TRBD1	TGTGCCAGCAGTTCGACAGGGGAGGGCGGCTACACCTTC	CASSSTGEGGYTF
TRBV18	TRBJ2-7	-	-	TGTGCCAGCTCACCGGGAACGCTAGACGAGCAGTACTTC	CASSPGTLDEQYF
TRBV18	TRBJ2-2	few	-	TGTGCCAGCTCACCAGCCAACACCGGGGAGCTGTTTTTT	CASSPANTGELFF
TRBV7-9	TRBJ2-5	-	-	TGTGCCAGCAGCTTAAACCCAGGGCTGGGGGCAGAGACCCAGTACTTC	CASSLNPGLGAETQYF
TRBV27	TRBJ1-3	-	-	TGTGCCAGCGGCTCTACAGCAAACACCATATATTTT	CASGSTANTIYF
TRBV6-1	TRBJ1-4	-	-	TGTGCCAGCAGTGAAGCGGGGGTGATTACAACTAATGAAAAACTGTTTTTT	CASSEAGVITTNEKLFF
TRBV9	TRBJ1-2	-	TRBD1	TGTGCCAGCAGCTCTCTCGGGACAGGAGGTCTCTATGGCTACACCTTC	CASSSLGTGGLYGYTF
TRBV18	TRBJ2-1	-	-	TGTGCCAGCTCACCGGAGGGGAGGAGCTCCTACAATGAGCAGTTCTTC	CASSPEGRSSYNEQFF
TRBV5-4	TRBJ2-7	-	-	TGTGCCAGCAGCTTGGAGGGGTCGGTGGGCTACGAGCAGTACTTC	CASSLEGSVGYEQYF
TRBV2	TRBJ1-2	-	-	TGTGCCAGCAAGGGGGAGGGCGACTATGGCTACACCTTC	CASKGEGDYGYTF
TRBV4-1	TRBJ2-5	-	TRBD2	TGCGCCAGCAGCCCGACGGGACTAGAAGAGACCCAGTACTTC	CASSPTGLEETQYF
TRBV28	TRBJ1-2	-	-	TGTGCCAGCAGTTCTATCGGAGGGGAGGGTCGTTATGGCTACACCTTC	CASSSIGGEGRYGYTF
TRBV28	TRBJ1-5	-	TRBD1	TGTGCCAGCAGACAGGGGACTCAGCCCCAGCATTTT	CASRQGTQPQHF
TRBV15	TRBJ1-2	few	TRBD1	TGTGCCACCAGCAACCGGACAGGGAATGGCTACACCTTC	CATSNRTGNGYTF
TRBV10-1	TRBJ2-2	-	TRBD1	TGCGCCAGCAGTGAAGTGGCCAGGGGGTACCACACCGGGGAGCTGTTTTTT	CASSEVARGYHTGELFF
TRBV5-1	TRBJ2-3	-	TRBD1	TGCGCCAGCAGCTTGGAGACAGGGAAGGAAGATACGCAGTATTTT	CASSLETGKEDTQYF
TRBV9	TRBJ2-1	-	TRBD2	TGTGCCAGCAGCGTAGGGGCCAGCGGGGGCCACAATGAGCAGTTCTTC	CASSVGASGGHNEQFF
TRBV7-2	TRBJ2-5	-	-	TGTGCCAGCAGCTCCTCGAGGGTAGAGACCCAGTACTTC	CASSSSRVETQYF
TRBV9	TRBJ2-7	-	-	TGTGCCAGCAGCAGGGAGTACGAGCAGTACTTC	CASSREYEQYF
TRBV5-1	TRBJ2-3	once	-	TGCGCCAGCAGCTTCGGCTTGGATGCTAGCACAGATACGCAGTATTTT	CASSFGLDASTDTQYF
TRBV3-1/TRBV3-2	TRBJ2-3	-	TRBD2	TGTGCCAGCCGGCTGGTTGGGGGGGGTACGCAGTATTTT	CASRLVGGGTQYF
TRBV27	TRBJ2-1	-	-	TGTGCCAGCAGACCGGGGGCTAGCTCCTACAATGAGCAGTTCTTC	CASRPGASSYNEQFF
TRBV5-4	TRBJ1-1	-	-	TGTGCCAGCAGCTTTGGCCAGGGGCGGACGAACACTGAAGCTTTCTTT	CASSFGQGRTNTEAFF
TRBV9	TRBJ2-7	once	-	TGTGCCAGCAGCGAACGGCCCCCTACCGAGCAGTACTTC	CASSERPPTEQYF
TRBV3-1/TRBV3-2	TRBJ1-5	-	-	TGTGCCAGCAGCCAAGGTGAGGGGCGCCAGCCCCAGCATTTT	CASSQGEGRQPQHF
TRBV2	TRBJ2-3	-	-	TGTGCCAGCAGTGATGGCTTGGCCATTCCCACAGATACGCAGTATTTT	CASSDGLAIPTDTQYF
TRBV9	TRBJ2-1	-	TRBD2	TGTGCCAGCAGCGCCTCGACTAGCGGGGACTACAATGAGCAGTTCTTC	CASSASTSGDYNEQFF
TRBV18	TRBJ2-3	-	TRBD1	TGTGCCAGCTCAACTCTCTTGGACAGGGGGCGCCTAACAGATACGCAGTATTTT	CASSTLLDRGRLTDTQYF
TRBV28	TRBJ1-5	-	TRBD1	TGTGCCAGTTCTGCGTCGGACAGGGATCAGCCCCAGCATTTT	CASSASDRDQPQHF
TRBV28	TRBJ1-1	-	-	TGTGCCAGCAGTTTATCACAAAGGGGCGCTTTCTTT	CASSLSQRGAFF
TRBV27	TRBJ1-2	-	-	TGTGCCAGCAGCCCGATGTCGGGGATGGAGTCTAACTATGGCTACACCTTC	CASSPMSGMESNYGYTF
TRBV19	TRBJ2-3	once	-	TGTGCCAGTAGACAACAGGATGTTACAGATACGCAGTATTTT	CASRQQDVTDTQYF
TRBV5-5	TRBJ2-5	many	TRBD1	TGTGCCAGCAGCTTGGAGTACGGACAGGGGGCGCTCCAAGAGACCCAGTACTTC	CASSLEYGQGALQETQYF
TRBV4-2	TRBJ1-2	-	-	TGTGCCAGCAGCCAAGAGGAGGGGCCTCGTGGCTACACCTTC	CASSQEEGPRGYTF
TRBV5-6	TRBJ2-5	-	-	TGTGCCAGCAGCTTGGCTGGGGGCCAAGAGACCCAGTACTTC	CASSLAGGQETQYF
TRBV29-1	TRBJ2-7	-	TRBD2	TGCAGCGTTGTCCCTGGACTAGTAGGCTACGAGCAGTACTTC	CSVVPGLVGYEQYF
TRBV4-1	TRBJ1-6	once	TRBD1	TGCGCCAGCAGCCGCAGCACAGGGGACCTCTCCTATAATTCACCCCTCCACTTT	CASSRSTGDLSYNSPLHF
TRBV6-5	TRBJ2-6	-	-	TGTGCCAGCAAAGGTATAGCGGCTGGGGCCAACGTCCTGACTTTC	CASKGIAAGANVLTF
TRBV6-5	TRBJ1-3	-	-	TGTGCCAGCAGTTATGGACGGTCTGGAAACACCATATATTTT	CASSYGRSGNTIYF
TRBV2	TRBJ1-6	-	-	TGTGCCAGCAGTGAGGATTACAGGATCTCCTATAATTCACCCCTCCACTTT	CASSEDYRISYNSPLHF
TRBV5-4	TRBJ1-2	-	TRBD1	TGTGCCAGCAGCCGGACAGGGGGTCTACGGAACTATGGCTACACCTTC	CASSRTGGLRNYGYTF
TRBV7-2	TRBJ2-7	-	-	TGTGCCAGCAGCCTGAGACGAAGCTACGAGCAGTACTTC	CASSLRRSYEQYF
TRBV5-1	TRBJ2-1	-	-	TGCGCCAGCAGCTTGGGTTTCGGAGGCGGATACTACAATGAGCAGTTCTTC	CASSLGFGGGYYNEQFF
TRBV13	TRBJ2-2	-	-	TGTGCCAGCAGCTTAGGGACAGTCAACGGTCACGGGGAGCTGTTTTTT	CASSLGTVNGHGELFF
TRBV18	TRBJ2-7	-	-	TGTGCCAGCTCTCCAAGACGGACAGCTCCCGAGCAGTACTTC	CASSPRRTAPEQYF
TRBV10-3	TRBJ2-5	few	-	TGTGCCACCCGGCGGGGCCTACAAGAGACCCAGTACTTC	CATRRGLQETQYF
TRBV6-2/TRBV6-3	TRBJ2-3	-	TRBD1	TGTGCCAGCAGTTACTCCCCGACAGGGTCAACAGATACGCAGTATTTT	CASSYSPTGSTDTQYF
TRBV10-3	TRBJ2-1	once	TRBD1	TGTGCCATCAGTGAGGGGAACCCGGGACAGGGCTTTAATGAGCAGTTCTTC	CAISEGNPGQGFNEQFF
TRBV13	TRBJ2-3	-	TRBD2	TGTGCCAGCAGCTTAGGCCTGGCACTAGCGGGAGTAGGAGATACGCAGTATTTT	CASSLGLALAGVGDTQYF